One sample yielded the 12 T cell receptor beta chains listed below, sequenced in a study of blood T cell repertoires in COVID-19. Data came from immunoSEQ multiplex PCR; TCRdb stores just in-frame clones and leaves some out. The repertoire consists of 95,000 to 120,000 clones, with roughly 70% occurring once and the leading ten covering around 1.9%. The specimen sequenced was peripheral blood. The receptors were gathered from a woman in her forties with acute or convalescent COVID-19.

This clone came up a few times. The V gene is TRBV7-9, the J gene TRBJ2-3; the D is unclear. The germline V and J ends were trimmed by 3 bases and 1 base, with 11 bases remaining between them. Germline assignment: CDR1 SEHNR and CDR2 FQNEAQ (reference sequence). CDR3 length: 15 residues. CDR3 DNA sequence: TGTGCCAGCAGCTTGACATACGCCCGCACAGATACGCAGTATTTT. Translated, it gives CASSLTYARTDTQYF.

CDR3: CASSYDRGKFF. The CDR3 bases are TGTGCCAGCAGTTACGACAGGGGAAAGTTCTTC. This chain joins TRBV2 and TRBJ2-1; TRBD1 matches at 8 bases. CDR3 length: 11 residues. V gave up 5 bases and J gave up 14 bases; unmatched junction bases: 5. Germline assignment: CDR1 SNHLY and CDR2 FYNNEI.

This rearrangement joins TRBV18 to TRBJ2-7; D perhaps matches TRBD1 (7 bases). The V gene's germline CDR1 is KGHSH and CDR2 LQKENI. V was shortened by 4 bases and J by 0 bases, with 16 bases between the two germline ends. The CDR3 runs to 16 residues. The CDR3 DNA reads as TGTGCCAGCTCACTAGTGGGCGGGACAGCCTCCTACGAGCAGTACTTC. Protein: CASSLVGGTASYEQYF.

This clone has just a few counts. This rearrangement joins TRBV5-1 to TRBJ2-5, with 12 bases matching TRBD2. The CDR3 extends over 15 amino acids. V shed 6 bases and J 1 base; nucleotides not matched to a gene: 4. Looked up from germline, CDR1 is SGHRS and CDR2 is YFSETQ. The CDR3 DNA follows: TGCGCCAGCACTAGACTAGCGGGAGTCCAAGAGACCCAGTACTTC. It is translated as CASTRLAGVQETQYF.

The rearrangement links TRBV15 to TRBJ2-2; a possible D gene is TRBD2 (6 bases). The CDR3 runs to 15 residues. Trimming took off 3 bases at V and 6 bases at J, with 14 bases between the two ends. Germline V CDR1 and CDR2: LNHNV, YYDKDF (reference sequence). In DNA form, the CDR3 reads TGTGCCACCAGCAGGGACTATCCGGGGGCCGGGGAGCTGTTTTTT. Translated: CATSRDYPGAGELFF.

At least ten counts were recorded for this clone. In DNA, the CDR3 is TGTGCCAGCAGTGAGGTCGGTCAGCCCCAGCATTTT. Its protein is CASSEVGQPQHF. The V call is TRBV25-1, the J call TRBJ1-5; no firm D call. CDR3 length: 12 amino acids. The germline V and J ends were trimmed by 3 bases and 6 bases, with 6 bases remaining between them. Germline V lookup: CDR1 MGHDK, CDR2 SYGVNS.

The chain is built from TRBV6-5 and TRBJ1-5, with 7 bases identical to TRBD1. CDR1 is MNHEY, CDR2 SVGAGI, per germline. V was clipped by 0 bases and J by 4 bases; unmatched bases: 3. The CDR3 loop spans 15 amino acids. CDR3 sequence reads: CASSYSGQQNQPQHF. The CDR3 DNA follows: TGTGCCAGCAGTTACTCGGGACAGCAAAATCAGCCCCAGCATTTT.

The chain joins TRBV7-2 to TRBJ1-5; D perhaps matches TRBD1 (5 bases). Germline values: CDR1 SGHTA, CDR2 FQGNSA. Trimming pared 5 bases from V and 3 bases from J, leaving 8 bases between. The CDR3 covers 13 residues. Here the CDR3 reads CASSRQFNQPQHF. CDR3 DNA: TGTGCCAGCAGCCGACAGTTCAATCAGCCCCAGCATTTT.

This clone was counted a few times. The chain employs TRBV5-4 and TRBJ1-2; 12 nucleotides line up with TRBD1. The V segment lost 1 base and the J segment 4 bases; nucleotides outside the gene matches: 8. CDR1 is SGHNT and CDR2 is YYREEE in the germline V gene (reference sequence). The CDR3 spans 17 residues. CDR3 sequence reads: CASSLLGQGALFYGYTF. The CDR3 bases are TGTGCCAGCAGCTTGTTGGGACAGGGGGCTTTATTCTATGGCTACACCTTC.

The rearrangement links TRBV2 to TRBJ1-1, with D perhaps TRBD1 (5 bases). CDR1 SNHLY and CDR2 FYNNEI come from the germline V gene. With 9 bases removed from V and 1 base from J, the gap between germline ends came to 12 bases. The CDR3 totals 13 residues. The CDR3 is CARERGRNTEAFF. CDR3 nucleotide sequence: TGTGCCAGAGAACGGGGGAGGAACACTGAAGCTTTCTTT.

The rearrangement uses TRBV5-1 and TRBJ2-1; D not resolved. V was pared by 0 bases and J by 7 bases, with 5 bases between. CDR1 SGHRS and CDR2 YFSETQ come from the germline V gene. CDR3 length: 12 residues. The CDR3, as DNA: TGCGCCAGCAGCTTGGGCCGGAATGAGCAGTTCTTC. Encoded protein: CASSLGRNEQFF.

CDR3 DNA: TGTGCCAGTAGTATCCCACCACGACTAGCGGGGGCGAACACCGGGGAGCTGTTTTTT. Translating gives CASSIPPRLAGANTGELFF. This chain uses TRBV19 with TRBJ2-2; 12 bases line up with TRBD2. This CDR3 spans 19 amino acids. The J segment lost 0 bases and the V segment lost 3 bases, leaving 8 bases of the junction unmatched. Germline CDR1 reads LNHDA; CDR2 reads SQIVND (reference sequence).